This TCR beta chain was captured in a study of T-cell reconstitution after alpha-beta-depleted transplantation in children. The CDR3 spans 14 residues. Looked up from germline, CDR1 is DFQATT and CDR2 is SNEGSKA (reference sequence). Trimming cost V 5 bases and J 3 bases; bases outside gene matches: 5. Unique molecular identifiers tagged the TCRbeta library. MiXCR was run by TCRdb on the PCR reads, yielding one entry per CDR3 protein. This table holds about 580,000 distinct CDR3 sequences, 27% found once. The material sequenced was PBMCs, taken before TCRalphabeta/CD19-depleted stem cell transplant. The genes are TRBV20-1 and TRBJ2-7, with TRBD2 matching 12 bases. The TCR comes from a boy under two years old with Wiskott-Aldrich syndrome, due to receive a stem cell transplant. This chain's CDR3 is CSAGRLAGDYEQYF. CDR3 coding DNA: TGCAGTGCTGGCCGACTAGCGGGGGACTACGAGCAGTACTTC.